The 5 T cell receptor beta chains listed next were all sequenced from one sample in a study of T-cell reconstitution after alpha-beta-depleted transplantation in children. Unique molecular identifiers were built into the TCRbeta library. TCRdb fed the PCR reads into MiXCR, producing one record per CDR3 protein. The sample holds hundreds of thousands of distinct CDR3 sequences, around 14% seen once. The material was PBMCs, obtained before TCRalphabeta/CD19-depleted stem cell transplant. These TCRs come from a girl aged 2 to 9 with congenital amegakaryocytic thrombocytopenia, due to receive a stem cell transplant.

The V gene is TRBV5-1, the J gene TRBJ2-7, with D perhaps TRBD1 (5 bases). Trimming left V 4 bases short and J 1 base short, with 15 bases between. Germline-derived CDR1 and CDR2 are SGHRS and YFSETQ. There are 15 residues in the CDR3. For the CDR3, the DNA is TGCGCCAGCAGCGCCTCTTGGGGCGGATCCTACGAGCAGTACTTC. Its translation is CASSASWGGSYEQYF.

This clonotype was counted only a few times. The rearrangement uses TRBV5-1 and TRBJ2-5; 7 bases fit TRBD2. V was pared by 3 bases and J by 4 bases, with 15 bases of the junction left unmatched. Germline V gene sequence: CDR1 SGHRS, CDR2 YFSETQ. The CDR3 is made up of 17 amino acids. CDR3 coding DNA: TGCGCCAGCAGCTCGGGACTAACGGGGTTGAATGGAGAGACCCAGTACTTC. Amino acid sequence: CASSSGLTGLNGETQYF.

This clonotype was detected only a few times. V usage is TRBV20-1 and J usage is TRBJ2-3; TRBD2 matches at 8 bases. This CDR3 is built from 14 residues. Germline V CDR1 and CDR2: DFQATT, SNEGSKA (reference sequence). The CDR3 here is CIVPVRGRSDTQYF. The DNA for the CDR3 is TGCATTGTCCCGGTGCGCGGGAGGTCAGATACGCAGTATTTT.

This clonotype was counted a few times. The genes are TRBV11-3 and TRBJ2-7; no clear D gene. Trimming removed 0 bases at V and 3 bases at J, with 9 bases between. Germline CDR1 and CDR2: SGHNT and YENEEA. This CDR3 has 14 amino acids. CDR3 coding DNA: TGTGCCAGCAGCTTAGAACTGAACCACTACGAGCAGTACTTC. Encoded protein: CASSLELNHYEQYF.

This clonotype has just one count. This chain uses TRBV20-1 with TRBJ2-1; D not certain. V was trimmed by 7 bases and J by 4 bases, leaving 8 bases between them. Germline lookup yields CDR1 DFQATT and CDR2 SNEGSKA (reference sequence). The CDR3 consists of 11 residues. CDR3 nucleotides: TGCAGTGGACTCAGATACAATGAGCAGTTCTTC. It is translated as CSGLRYNEQFF.